The table lists the clone carrying this TCR beta chain with a few counts. Its antigen is unidentified. This sample is part of a study of cytomegalovirus exposure and HLA in healthy donors. Study-wide points: Reported results showed that the classifier diagnosed cytomegalovirus status with high specificity and sensitivity.

Primers included in the PCR were 60 Vbeta and 13 Jbeta primers. Original analysis: About 80 million unique TCR beta chains, about 11 million of them shared, were counted by a later analysis. The assay was immunoSEQ multiplex PCR, and TCRdb's table has in-frame clones only and misses some. V and J calls and clone size come straight from that table; D and trimming were deduced from the DNA. Seen here are 120,000 or so clones, around 70% observed once, and the top ten hold less than 2%. The V gene's germline CDR1 is SQVTM and CDR2 ANQGSEA. This CDR3 has 14 amino acids. V was pared by 6 bases and J by 8 bases, with 8 bases of the junction left unmatched.

The V and J genes are TRBV29-1 and TRBJ1-4; 11 bases match TRBD1. This TCR derives from a young man in good health and CMV-seropositive. The sequenced material came from PBMCs. CDR3 coding DNA: TGCAGCGTGACCGGGACAGGGGGTTGGGAAAAACTGTTTTTT. It translates to CSVTGTGGWEKLFF.